The entry below gives a single TCR beta chain sequence along with its context. The data originate from a study of T cell changes during pregnancy in multiple sclerosis. V lost 5 bases, J lost 1 base, and 2 bases stayed unmatched. In germline, CDR1 is LNHDA, CDR2 SQIVND (reference sequence). This CDR3 comprises 14 residues. The assay was immunoSEQ multiplex PCR, and TCRdb's table has in-frame clones only and misses some. Of more than 75,000 clones listed, approximately 94% were seen once; the top ten hold over 2%. Sequencing used peripheral blood, obtained in the third trimester of pregnancy. The chain couples TRBV19 to TRBJ1-5; TRBD1 aligns across 7 bases. The source is a female donor with multiple sclerosis, enrolled in a pregnancy study. CDR3: CASSPRGSNQPQHF. CDR3 sequence (DNA): TGTGCCAGTAGTCCCAGGGGGAGCAATCAGCCCCAGCATTTT.